This T cell receptor beta chain was recovered during a study of T cells in Graves' hyperthyroidism and ophthalmopathy. Germline CDR1 and CDR2: DFQATT and SNEGSKA (reference sequence). The CDR3 contains 14 residues. V shed 3 bases and J shed 0 bases, with 12 bases lying between them. Amplified regions were TCR beta CDR3 sequences from RNA transcripts. The HTBI primer set drove a first-round RT-PCR of the TCR CDR3. Using its own MiXCR run on the multiplex PCR reads, TCRdb lists one record per CDR3 protein. The sample includes about 510,000 distinct CDR3 sequences, about 45% of them seen just once. This chain links TRBV20-1 with TRBJ2-7, with D possibly TRBD1 on 5 matching bases. The clonotype was recovered from an adult woman with Graves' disease, either hyperthyroidism or ophthalmopathy (not recorded which). Sequenced input: peripheral blood or thyroid tissue (not recorded which). The CDR3 region is CSASSTVSSYEQYF. DNA for the CDR3: TGCAGTGCTAGTTCGACAGTCAGCTCCTACGAGCAGTACTTC.